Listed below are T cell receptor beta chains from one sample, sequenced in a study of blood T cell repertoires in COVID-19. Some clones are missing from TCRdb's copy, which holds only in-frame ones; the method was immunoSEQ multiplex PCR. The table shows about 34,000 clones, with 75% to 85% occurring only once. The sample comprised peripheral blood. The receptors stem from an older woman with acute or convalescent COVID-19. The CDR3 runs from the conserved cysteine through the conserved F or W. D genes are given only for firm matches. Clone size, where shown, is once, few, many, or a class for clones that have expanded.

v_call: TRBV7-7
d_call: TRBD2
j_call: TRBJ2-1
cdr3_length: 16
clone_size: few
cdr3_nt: TGTGCCAGCAGCTTAGGGGCTAGCGGGGGGTACAATGAGCAGTTCTTC
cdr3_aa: CASSLGASGGYNEQFF

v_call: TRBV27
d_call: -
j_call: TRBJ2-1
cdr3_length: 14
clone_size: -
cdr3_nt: TGTGCCAGCAGTTTTACTAGCTCCTACAATGAGCAGTTCTTC
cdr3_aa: CASSFTSSYNEQFF

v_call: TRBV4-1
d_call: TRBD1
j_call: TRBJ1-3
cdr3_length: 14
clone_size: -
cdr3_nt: TGCGCCAGCAGTTACAGGGGAGCTGGAAACACCATATATTTT
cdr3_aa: CASSYRGAGNTIYF

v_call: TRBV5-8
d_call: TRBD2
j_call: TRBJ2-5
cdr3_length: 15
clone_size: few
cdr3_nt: TGTGCCAGCAGCTTTTCGACTAGCGGAAAAGAGACCCAGTACTTC
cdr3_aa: CASSFSTSGKETQYF

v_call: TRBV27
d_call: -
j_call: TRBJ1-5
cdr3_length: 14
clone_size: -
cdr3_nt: TGTGCCAGCAGTCCCCTGGGCACGTCTCAGCCCCAGCATTTT
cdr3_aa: CASSPLGTSQPQHF

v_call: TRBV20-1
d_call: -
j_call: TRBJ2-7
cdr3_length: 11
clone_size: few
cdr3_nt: TGCAGTGCTAGCCAGGGGAGCGAGCAGTACTTC
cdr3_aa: CSASQGSEQYF

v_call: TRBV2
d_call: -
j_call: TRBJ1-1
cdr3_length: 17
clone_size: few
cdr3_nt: TGTGCCAGCAGTGTTACAGGGAACGTGGGAATGAACACTGAAGCTTTCTTT
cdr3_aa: CASSVTGNVGMNTEAFF

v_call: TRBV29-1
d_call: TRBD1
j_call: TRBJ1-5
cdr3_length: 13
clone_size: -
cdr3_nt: TGCAGCGTAGGGACAGATCCAAATCAGCCCCAGCATTTT
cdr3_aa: CSVGTDPNQPQHF

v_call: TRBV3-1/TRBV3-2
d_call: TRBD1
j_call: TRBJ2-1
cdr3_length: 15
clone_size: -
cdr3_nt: TGTGCCAGCAGCCACACCGGGACAGGGGACAATGAGCAGTTCTTC
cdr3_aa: CASSHTGTGDNEQFF

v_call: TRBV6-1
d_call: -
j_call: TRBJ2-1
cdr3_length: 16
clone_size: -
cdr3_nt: TGTGCCAGCAGTGCGCGGTGGGCAGGGAGGTACAATGAGCAGTTCTTC
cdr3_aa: CASSARWAGRYNEQFF

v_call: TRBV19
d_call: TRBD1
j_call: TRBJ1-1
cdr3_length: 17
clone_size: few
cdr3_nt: TGTGCCAGTAGTACGCCCGGGGACAGACTCATGAACACTGAAGCTTTCTTT
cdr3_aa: CASSTPGDRLMNTEAFF